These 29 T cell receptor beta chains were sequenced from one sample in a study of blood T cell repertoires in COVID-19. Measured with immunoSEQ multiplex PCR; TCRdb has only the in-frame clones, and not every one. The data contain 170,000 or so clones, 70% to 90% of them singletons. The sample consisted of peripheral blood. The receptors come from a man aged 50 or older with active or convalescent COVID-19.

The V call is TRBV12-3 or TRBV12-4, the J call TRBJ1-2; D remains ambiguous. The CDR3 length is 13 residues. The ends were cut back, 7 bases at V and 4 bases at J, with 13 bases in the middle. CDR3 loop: CASTLEEGYGYTF. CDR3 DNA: TGTGCCAGCACCCTCGAGGAGGGCTATGGCTACACCTTC.

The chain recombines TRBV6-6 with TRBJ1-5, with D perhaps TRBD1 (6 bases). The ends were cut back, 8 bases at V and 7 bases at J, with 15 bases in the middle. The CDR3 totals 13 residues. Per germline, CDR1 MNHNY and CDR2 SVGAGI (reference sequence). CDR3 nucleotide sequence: TGTGCCAGCTCCTTCAGGGGTCCCCAGCCCCAGCATTTT. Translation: CASSFRGPQPQHF.

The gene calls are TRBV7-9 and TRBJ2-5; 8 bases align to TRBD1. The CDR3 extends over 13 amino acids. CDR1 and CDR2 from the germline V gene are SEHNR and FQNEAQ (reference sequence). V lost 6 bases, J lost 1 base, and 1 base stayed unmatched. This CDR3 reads CASSGQGQETQYF. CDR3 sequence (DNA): TGTGCCAGCAGTGGACAGGGCCAAGAGACCCAGTACTTC.

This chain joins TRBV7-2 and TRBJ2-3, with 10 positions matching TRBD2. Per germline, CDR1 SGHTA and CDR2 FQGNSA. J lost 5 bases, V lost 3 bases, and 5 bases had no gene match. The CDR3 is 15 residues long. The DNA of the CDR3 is TGTGCCAGCAGCTTTTCTAGCGGGAGCCTAGATACGCAGTATTTT. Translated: CASSFSSGSLDTQYF.

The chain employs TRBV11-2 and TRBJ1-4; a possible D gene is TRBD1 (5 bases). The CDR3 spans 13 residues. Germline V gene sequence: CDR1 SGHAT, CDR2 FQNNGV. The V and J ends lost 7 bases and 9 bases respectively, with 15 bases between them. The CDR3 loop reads CASTDPGEKKLFF. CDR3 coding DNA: TGTGCCAGCACCGACCCGGGGGAAAAAAAACTGTTTTTT.

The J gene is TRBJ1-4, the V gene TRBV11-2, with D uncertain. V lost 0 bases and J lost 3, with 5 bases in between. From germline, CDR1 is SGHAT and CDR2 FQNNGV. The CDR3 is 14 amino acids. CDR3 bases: TGTGCCAGCAGCTTAGATCCAGCTAATGAAAAACTGTTTTTT. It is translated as CASSLDPANEKLFF.

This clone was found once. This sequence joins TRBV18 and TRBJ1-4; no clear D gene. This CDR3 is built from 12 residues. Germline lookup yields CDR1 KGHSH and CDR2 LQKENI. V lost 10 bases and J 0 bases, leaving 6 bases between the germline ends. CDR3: CATGSTNEKLFF. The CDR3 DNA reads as TGTGCCACCGGGTCAACTAATGAAAAACTGTTTTTT.

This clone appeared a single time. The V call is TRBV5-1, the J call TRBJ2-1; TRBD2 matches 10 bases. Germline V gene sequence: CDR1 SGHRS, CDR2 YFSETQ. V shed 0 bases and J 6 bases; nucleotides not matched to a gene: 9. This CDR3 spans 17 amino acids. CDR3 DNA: TGCGCCAGCAGCTTGGTAGTGGGTCTAGCGGGAGTCAATGAGCAGTTCTTC. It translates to CASSLVVGLAGVNEQFF.

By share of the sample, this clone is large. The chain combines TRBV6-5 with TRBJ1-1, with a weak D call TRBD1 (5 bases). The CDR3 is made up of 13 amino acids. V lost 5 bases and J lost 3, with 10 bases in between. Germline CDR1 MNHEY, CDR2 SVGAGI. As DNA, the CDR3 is TGTGCCAGCAGTCGACAGAGTTACACTGAAGCTTTCTTT. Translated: CASSRQSYTEAFF.

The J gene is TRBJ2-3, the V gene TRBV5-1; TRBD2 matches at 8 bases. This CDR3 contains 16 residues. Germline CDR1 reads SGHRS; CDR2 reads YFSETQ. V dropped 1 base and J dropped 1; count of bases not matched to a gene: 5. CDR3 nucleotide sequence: TGCGCCAGCAGCTTGCGGGCTAGCGGGCGCACAGATACGCAGTATTTT. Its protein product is CASSLRASGRTDTQYF. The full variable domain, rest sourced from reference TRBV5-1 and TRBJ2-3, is KAGVTQTPRYLIKTRGQQVTLSCSPISGHRSVSWYQQTPGQGLQFLFEYFSETQRNKGNFPGRFSGRQFSNSRSEMNVSTLELGDSALYLCASSLRASGRTDTQYFGPGTRLTVL.

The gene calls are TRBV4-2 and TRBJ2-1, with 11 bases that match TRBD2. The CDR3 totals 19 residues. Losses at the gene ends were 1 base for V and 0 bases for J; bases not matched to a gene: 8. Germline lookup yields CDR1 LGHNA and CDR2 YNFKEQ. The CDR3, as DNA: TGTGCCAGCAGCCAAGTGGCTAGCGGGGGGCCGAGCTCCTACAATGAGCAGTTCTTC. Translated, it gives CASSQVASGGPSSYNEQFF.

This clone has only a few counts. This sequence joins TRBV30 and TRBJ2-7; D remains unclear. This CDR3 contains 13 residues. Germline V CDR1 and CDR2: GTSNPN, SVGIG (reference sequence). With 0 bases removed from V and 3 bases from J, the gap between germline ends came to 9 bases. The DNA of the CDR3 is TGTGCCTGGAGTGTTGGGCAGATCTACGAGCAGTACTTC. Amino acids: CAWSVGQIYEQYF.

This chain's CDR3 is CASSVATSTTGELFF. CDR3 DNA sequence: TGTGCCAGCAGCGTAGCGACTAGTACCACCGGGGAGCTGTTTTTT. This chain connects TRBV9 to TRBJ2-2; a possible D gene is TRBD2 (6 bases). Trimming removed 0 bases from V and 4 bases from J, with 10 bases in between. The CDR3 loop spans 15 amino acids. Germline CDR1 reads SGDLS; CDR2 reads YYNGEE.

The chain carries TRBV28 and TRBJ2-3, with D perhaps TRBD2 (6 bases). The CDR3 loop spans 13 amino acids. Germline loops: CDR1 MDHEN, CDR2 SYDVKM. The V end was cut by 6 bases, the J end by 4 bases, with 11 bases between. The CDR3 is CASRPGGSDTQYF. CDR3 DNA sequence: TGTGCCAGCAGACCTGGGGGGTCAGATACGCAGTATTTT.

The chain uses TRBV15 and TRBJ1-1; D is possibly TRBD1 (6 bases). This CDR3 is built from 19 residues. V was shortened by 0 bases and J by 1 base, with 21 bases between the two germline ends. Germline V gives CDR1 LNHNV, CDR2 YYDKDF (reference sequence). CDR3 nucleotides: TGTGCCACCAGCAGAGAACCCTTTAGGGGGTTTTCACGGAACACTGAAGCTTTCTTT. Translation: CATSREPFRGFSRNTEAFF.

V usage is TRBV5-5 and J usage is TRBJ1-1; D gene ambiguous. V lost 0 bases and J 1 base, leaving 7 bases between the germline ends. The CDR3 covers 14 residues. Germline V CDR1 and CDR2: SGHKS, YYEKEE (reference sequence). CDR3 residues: CASSLAGGNTEAFF. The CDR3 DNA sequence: TGTGCCAGCAGCTTGGCCGGCGGGAACACTGAAGCTTTCTTT.

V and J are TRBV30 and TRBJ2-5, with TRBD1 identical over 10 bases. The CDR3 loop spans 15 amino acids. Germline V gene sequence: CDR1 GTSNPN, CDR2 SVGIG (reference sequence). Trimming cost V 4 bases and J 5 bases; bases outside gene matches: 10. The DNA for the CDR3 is TGTGCCTGGAAACGGACAGGGGGGGCATCGGAGACCCAGTACTTC. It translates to CAWKRTGGASETQYF.

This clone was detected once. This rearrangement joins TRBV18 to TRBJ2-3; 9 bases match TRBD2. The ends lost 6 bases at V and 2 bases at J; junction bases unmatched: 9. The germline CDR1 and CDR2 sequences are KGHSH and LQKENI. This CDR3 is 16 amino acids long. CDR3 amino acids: CASSPSSSGATDTQYF. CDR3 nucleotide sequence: TGTGCCAGCTCTCCATCTTCTAGCGGGGCCACAGATACGCAGTATTTT.

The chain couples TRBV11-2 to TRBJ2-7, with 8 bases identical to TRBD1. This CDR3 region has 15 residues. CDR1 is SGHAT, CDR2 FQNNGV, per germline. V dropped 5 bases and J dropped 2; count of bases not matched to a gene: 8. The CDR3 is CASSQGAGRTYEQYF. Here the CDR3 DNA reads TGTGCCAGCAGCCAGGGGGCAGGTCGTACCTACGAGCAGTACTTC.

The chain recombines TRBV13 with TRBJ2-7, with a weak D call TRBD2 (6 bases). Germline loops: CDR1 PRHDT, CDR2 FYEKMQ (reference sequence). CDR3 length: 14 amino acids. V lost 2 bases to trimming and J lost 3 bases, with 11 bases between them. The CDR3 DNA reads TGTGCCAGCAGCTTATATAGCGGTGACTACGAGCAGTACTTC. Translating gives CASSLYSGDYEQYF.

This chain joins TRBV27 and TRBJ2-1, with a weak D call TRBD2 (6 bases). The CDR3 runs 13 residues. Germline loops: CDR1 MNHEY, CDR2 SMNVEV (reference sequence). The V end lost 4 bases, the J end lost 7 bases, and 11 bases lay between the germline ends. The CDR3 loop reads CASSSHGGNEQFF. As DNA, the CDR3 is TGTGCCAGCAGTTCCCATGGGGGGAATGAGCAGTTCTTC.

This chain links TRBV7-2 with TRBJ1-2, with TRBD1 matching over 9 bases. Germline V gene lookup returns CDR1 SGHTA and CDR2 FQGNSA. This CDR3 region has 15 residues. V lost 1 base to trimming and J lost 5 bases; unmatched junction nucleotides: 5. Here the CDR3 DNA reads TGTGCCAGCAGCTTAGGAGACAGGGGGGTTTATGGCTACACCTTC. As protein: CASSLGDRGVYGYTF.

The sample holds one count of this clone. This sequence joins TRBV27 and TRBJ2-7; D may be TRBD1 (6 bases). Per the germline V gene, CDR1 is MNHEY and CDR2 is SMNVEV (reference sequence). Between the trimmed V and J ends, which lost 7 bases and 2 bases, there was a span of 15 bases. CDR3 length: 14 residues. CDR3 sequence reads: CASTRTASAYEQYF. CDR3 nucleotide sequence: TGTGCCAGCACCCGGACAGCATCAGCCTACGAGCAGTACTTC.

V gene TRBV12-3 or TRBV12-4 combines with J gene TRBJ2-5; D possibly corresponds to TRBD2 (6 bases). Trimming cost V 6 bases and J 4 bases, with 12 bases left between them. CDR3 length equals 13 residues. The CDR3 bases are TGTGCCAGCAGGACTAGGAGTATAGAGACCCAGTACTTC. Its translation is CASRTRSIETQYF.

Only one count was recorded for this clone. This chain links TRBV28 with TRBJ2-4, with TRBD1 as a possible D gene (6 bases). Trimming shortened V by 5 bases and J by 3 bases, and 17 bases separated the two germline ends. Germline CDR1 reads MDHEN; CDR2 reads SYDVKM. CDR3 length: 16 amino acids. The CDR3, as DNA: TGTGCCAGCAGTCCCGACACAGGGAAGGGCAAAAACATTCAGTACTTC. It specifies CASSPDTGKGKNIQYF.

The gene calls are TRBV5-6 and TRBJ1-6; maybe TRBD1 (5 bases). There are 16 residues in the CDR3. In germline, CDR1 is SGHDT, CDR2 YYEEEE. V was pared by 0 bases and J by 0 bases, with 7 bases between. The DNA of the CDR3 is TGTGCCAGCAGCTTGGACAGGAGCTCCTATAATTCACCCCTCCACTTT. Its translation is CASSLDRSSYNSPLHF.

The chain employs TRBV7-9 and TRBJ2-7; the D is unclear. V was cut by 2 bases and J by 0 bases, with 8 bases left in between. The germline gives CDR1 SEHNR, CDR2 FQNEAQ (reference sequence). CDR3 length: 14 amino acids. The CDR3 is CASSLQRSSYEQYF. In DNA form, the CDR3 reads TGTGCCAGCAGCTTACAGAGGAGCTCCTACGAGCAGTACTTC.

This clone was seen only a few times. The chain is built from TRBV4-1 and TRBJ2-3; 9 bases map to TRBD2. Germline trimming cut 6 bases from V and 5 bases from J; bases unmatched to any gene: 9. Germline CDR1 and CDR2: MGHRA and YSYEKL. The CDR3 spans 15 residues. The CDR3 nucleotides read TGCGCCAGCAGAGCAGGCGGGGGGGCGGGAGATACGCAGTATTTT. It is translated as CASRAGGGAGDTQYF.

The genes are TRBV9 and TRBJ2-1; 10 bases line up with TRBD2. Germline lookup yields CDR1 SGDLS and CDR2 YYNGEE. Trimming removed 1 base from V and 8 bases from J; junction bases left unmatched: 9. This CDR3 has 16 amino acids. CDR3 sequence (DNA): TGTGCCAGCAGCGTAACACTAGCGGGGCCGCCTCATGAGCAGTTCTTC. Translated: CASSVTLAGPPHEQFF.